This T cell receptor beta chain was recorded in a study of blood T cell repertoires in COVID-19. This table comes from immunoSEQ multiplex PCR, and its TCRdb copy is limited to in-frame clones, with some not included. The data show approximately 360,000 clones, 80% to 85% seen once. Enrollees, roughly 18 to 95 years old, lived in 24 US areas. Participant-given clinical history determined each cohort assignment. Recovered Cohort 3 donors showed two negative PCRs, clearance, or symptom resolution. The sample taken for sequencing was PBMCs or T cells enriched from blood (not recorded which). The source of this sequence is a woman aged 45-59 years who had recovered from COVID-19.

The CDR3, as DNA: TGTGCCAGCAGCCCTCGGGGGGGCTTGGGTTCAATGGTCCACTTT. As protein: CASSPRGGLGSMVHF. The chain links TRBV7-2 to TRBJ1-6; the D gene is possibly TRBD1 (6 bases). V lost 5 bases and J 17 bases, leaving 25 bases between the germline ends. This CDR3 is 15 amino acids long. Germline CDR1 reads SGHTA; CDR2 reads FQGNSA.